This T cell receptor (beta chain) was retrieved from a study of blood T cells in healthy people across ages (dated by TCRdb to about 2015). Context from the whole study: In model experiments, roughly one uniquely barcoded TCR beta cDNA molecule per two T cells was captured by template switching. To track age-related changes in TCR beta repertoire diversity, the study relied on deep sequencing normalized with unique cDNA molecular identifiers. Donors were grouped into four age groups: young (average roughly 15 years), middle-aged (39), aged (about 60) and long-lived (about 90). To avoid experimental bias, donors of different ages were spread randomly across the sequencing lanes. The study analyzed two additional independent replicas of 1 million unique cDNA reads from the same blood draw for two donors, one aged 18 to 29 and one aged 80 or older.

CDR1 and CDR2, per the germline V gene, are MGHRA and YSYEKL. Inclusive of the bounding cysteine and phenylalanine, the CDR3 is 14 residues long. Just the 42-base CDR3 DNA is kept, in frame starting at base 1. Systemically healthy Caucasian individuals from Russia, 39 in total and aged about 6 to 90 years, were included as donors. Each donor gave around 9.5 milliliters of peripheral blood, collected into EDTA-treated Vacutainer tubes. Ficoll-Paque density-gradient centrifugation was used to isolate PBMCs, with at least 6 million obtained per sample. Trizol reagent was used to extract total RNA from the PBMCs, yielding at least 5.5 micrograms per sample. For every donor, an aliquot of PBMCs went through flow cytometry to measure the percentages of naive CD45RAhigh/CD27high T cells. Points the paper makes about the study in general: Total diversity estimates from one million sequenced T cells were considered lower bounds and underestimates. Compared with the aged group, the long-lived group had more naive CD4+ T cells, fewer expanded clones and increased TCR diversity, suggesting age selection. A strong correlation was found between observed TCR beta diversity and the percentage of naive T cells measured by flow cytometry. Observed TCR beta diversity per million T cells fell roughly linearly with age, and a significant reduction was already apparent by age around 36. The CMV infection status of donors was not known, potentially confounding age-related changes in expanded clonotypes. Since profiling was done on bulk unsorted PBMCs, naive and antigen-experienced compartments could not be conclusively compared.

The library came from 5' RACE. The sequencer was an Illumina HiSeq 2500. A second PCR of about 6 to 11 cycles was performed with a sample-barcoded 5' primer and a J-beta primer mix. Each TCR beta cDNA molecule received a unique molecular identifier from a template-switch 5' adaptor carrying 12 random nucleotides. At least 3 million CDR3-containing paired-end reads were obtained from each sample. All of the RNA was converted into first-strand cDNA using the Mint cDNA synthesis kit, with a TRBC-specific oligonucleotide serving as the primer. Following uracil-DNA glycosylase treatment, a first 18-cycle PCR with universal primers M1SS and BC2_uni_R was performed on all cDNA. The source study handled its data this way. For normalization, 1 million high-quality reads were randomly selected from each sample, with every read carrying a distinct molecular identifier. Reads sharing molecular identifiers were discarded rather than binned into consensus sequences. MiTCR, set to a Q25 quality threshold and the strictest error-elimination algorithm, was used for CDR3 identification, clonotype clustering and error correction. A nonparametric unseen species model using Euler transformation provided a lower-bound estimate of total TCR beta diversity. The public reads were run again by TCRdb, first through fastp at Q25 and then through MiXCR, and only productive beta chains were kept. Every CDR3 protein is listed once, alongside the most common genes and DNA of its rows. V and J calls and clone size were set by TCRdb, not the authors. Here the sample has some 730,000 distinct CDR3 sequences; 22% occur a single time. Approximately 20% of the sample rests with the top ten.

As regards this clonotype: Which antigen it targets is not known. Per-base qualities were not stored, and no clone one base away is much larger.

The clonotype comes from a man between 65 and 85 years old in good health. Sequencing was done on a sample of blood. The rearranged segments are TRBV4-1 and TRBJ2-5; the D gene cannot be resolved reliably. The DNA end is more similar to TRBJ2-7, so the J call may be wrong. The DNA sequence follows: TGCGCCAGCAGCCAAGGTGTGGCAGTCTACGAGCAGTACTTC. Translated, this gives CASSQGVAVYEQYF.